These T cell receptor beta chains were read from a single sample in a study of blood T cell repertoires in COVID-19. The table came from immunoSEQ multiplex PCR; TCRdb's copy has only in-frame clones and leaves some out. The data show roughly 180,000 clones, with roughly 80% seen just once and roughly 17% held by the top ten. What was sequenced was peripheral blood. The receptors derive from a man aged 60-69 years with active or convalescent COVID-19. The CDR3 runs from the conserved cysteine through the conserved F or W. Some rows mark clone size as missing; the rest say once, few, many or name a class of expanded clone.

CASSLAAGAFNEQYF,-,TRBJ2-7,TRBV5-1
CAWRDSQETQYF,-,TRBJ2-5,TRBV30
CASSSGTGVETQYF,-,TRBJ2-5,TRBV9
CASVHLNTEAFF,few,TRBJ1-1,TRBV10-1
CASTLEGREQYF,-,TRBJ2-7,TRBV7-9
CASSPWGVNTEAFF,-,TRBJ1-1,TRBV27
CSASNRGSYEQYF,-,TRBJ2-7,TRBV20-1
CASSMLAREGYTF,few,TRBJ1-2,TRBV7-9
CASSIAQGYYEQYF,-,TRBJ2-7,TRBV4-3
CSVRERRGGDTQYF,-,TRBJ2-3,TRBV29-1
CASTSGWDGNYEQYF,-,TRBJ2-7,TRBV7-2
CASSRVGGRTDTQYF,once,TRBJ2-3,TRBV18
CATLPGLAARGQFF,-,TRBJ2-1,TRBV11-2
CASSEIVVSEQYF,many,TRBJ2-7,TRBV6-1
CAWSVSQTTSEQYF,-,TRBJ2-7,TRBV30
CASSPDRGRENTEAFF,-,TRBJ1-1,TRBV7-8
CASSIGQGAYEQYF,-,TRBJ2-7,TRBV5-4
CASSLTGGVYEQYF,-,TRBJ2-7,TRBV4-1
CASTRDRALVVEKLFF,-,TRBJ1-4,TRBV2
CASGSLGGETQYF,-,TRBJ2-5,TRBV12-5
CASSISINYGYTF,-,TRBJ1-2,TRBV19
CASNPGQGAGYTF,few,TRBJ1-2,TRBV19
CASSLEGGGYYEQYF,once,TRBJ2-7,TRBV11-2
CATRTGGYEQYF,-,TRBJ2-7,TRBV19
CASSYSGGYNYGYTF,few,TRBJ1-2,TRBV6-5
CASSSAGRPFYEQYF,once,TRBJ2-7,TRBV6-6
CATRESVLRPKYF,-,TRBJ2-3,TRBV24-1
CASSPQGSGRLEQYF,-,TRBJ2-7,TRBV7-3
CASSRKGRQAEHEQFF,-,TRBJ2-1,TRBV4-1
CASSPNRDNSYEQYF,-,TRBJ2-7,TRBV7-3
CASSLDGVADTQYF,-,TRBJ2-3,TRBV7-3
CASSQDLSPAREQYF,-,TRBJ2-7,TRBV14
CATSVGQGNIIDTQYF,-,TRBJ2-3,TRBV15
CASSERKREGPGGELFF,-,TRBJ2-2,TRBV2
CASSSSGRAYNEQFF,-,TRBJ2-1,TRBV28
CASSGGTGGATNEKLFF,-,TRBJ1-4,TRBV5-1
CASSPWTGRAFF,-,TRBJ1-1,TRBV5-5
CATAYGEKLFF,-,TRBJ1-4,TRBV28
CASSQSSAGGNEQFF,-,TRBJ2-1,TRBV3-1/TRBV3-2
CASESVSGVDTQYF,-,TRBJ2-3,TRBV2
CASNPDRGRWETQYF,-,TRBJ2-5,TRBV11-2
CASSVAGHIYEQYF,-,TRBJ2-7,TRBV9
CASSPDRVNPYEQYF,once,TRBJ2-7,TRBV27
CARRDRDYNEQFF,-,TRBJ2-1,TRBV12-5
CASSQDVPDRGTNYGYTF,-,TRBJ1-2,TRBV4-3
CASSSTRGYSDEQFF,-,TRBJ2-1,TRBV5-6
CASSSGTGLNQPQHF,-,TRBJ1-5,TRBV18
CASSLRRGANTGELFF,-,TRBJ2-2,TRBV5-5
CASSMPPRGFGANVLTF,-,TRBJ2-6,TRBV19
CASSLGGRNYNEQFF,-,TRBJ2-1,TRBV5-4
CASSRQGTDTQYF,-,TRBJ2-3,TRBV9
CASRSDTEAFF,-,TRBJ1-1,TRBV5-4
CASSMGLATYEQYF,-,TRBJ2-7,TRBV13